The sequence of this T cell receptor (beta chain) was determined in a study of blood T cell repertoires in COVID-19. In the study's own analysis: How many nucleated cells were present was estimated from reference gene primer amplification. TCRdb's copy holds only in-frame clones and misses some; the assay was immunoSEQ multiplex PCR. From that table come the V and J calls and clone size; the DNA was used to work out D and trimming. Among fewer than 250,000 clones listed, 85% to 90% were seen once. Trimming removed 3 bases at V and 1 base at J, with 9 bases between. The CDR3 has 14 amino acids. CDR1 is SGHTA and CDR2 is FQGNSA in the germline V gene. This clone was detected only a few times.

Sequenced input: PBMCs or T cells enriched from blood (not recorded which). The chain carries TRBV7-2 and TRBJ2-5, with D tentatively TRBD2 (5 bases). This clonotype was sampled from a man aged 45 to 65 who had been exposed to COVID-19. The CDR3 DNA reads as TGTGCCAGCAGCTTCGGAGGAGCCCAAGAGACCCAGTACTTC. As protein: CASSFGGAQETQYF.